The rows below give T cell receptor beta chains drawn from one sample of a study of cytomegalovirus exposure and HLA in healthy donors. TCRdb keeps only in-frame clones here, not all; method: immunoSEQ multiplex PCR. The sample lists about 82,000 clones, around 73% occurring once. Material: PBMCs. The source of these receptors is a man aged 45-60 years in good health and CMV-seronegative. The CDR3 runs from the conserved cysteine through the conserved F or W. The order of the fields is J gene, V gene, D gene, clone size, CDR3 protein, CDR3 DNA. D genes are given only for firm matches. Clone size is shown for a subset of rows, as once, few, many or a class of expanded clone.

j_gene: TRBJ2-3; v_gene: TRBV5-1; d_gene: TRBD1; abundance: NA; CDR3aa: CASRSQGRVTDTQYF; CDR3nt: TGCGCCAGCAGGTCACAGGGGCGGGTCACAGATACGCAGTATTTT
j_gene: TRBJ2-1; v_gene: TRBV19; d_gene: TRBD2; abundance: NA; CDR3aa: CASSNRGLAGYNEQFF; CDR3nt: TGTGCCAGTAGTAATCGGGGGCTAGCGGGGTACAATGAGCAGTTCTTC
j_gene: TRBJ2-2; v_gene: TRBV27; d_gene: TRBD2; abundance: NA; CDR3aa: CASSLKFQLAGAPGELFF; CDR3nt: TGTGCCAGCAGTTTAAAGTTCCAACTAGCGGGGGCCCCCGGGGAGCTGTTTTTT
j_gene: TRBJ1-2; v_gene: TRBV7-9; d_gene: TRBD1; abundance: NA; CDR3aa: CASSLEESGGGGYTF; CDR3nt: TGTGCCAGCAGCTTAGAAGAGTCAGGGGGAGGTGGCTACACCTTC
j_gene: TRBJ2-3; v_gene: TRBV2; d_gene: NA; abundance: NA; CDR3aa: CASSRGIATDTQYF; CDR3nt: TGTGCCAGCTCGCGGGGAATCGCCACAGATACGCAGTATTTT
j_gene: TRBJ1-6; v_gene: TRBV9; d_gene: TRBD1; abundance: once; CDR3aa: CASSTRTGGSSPLHF; CDR3nt: TGTGCCAGCAGCACCCGGACAGGGGGCAGTTCACCCCTCCACTTT
j_gene: TRBJ2-5; v_gene: TRBV5-1; d_gene: NA; abundance: NA; CDR3aa: CASSFRQQETQYF; CDR3nt: TGCGCCAGCAGCTTTCGACAGCAAGAGACCCAGTACTTC
j_gene: TRBJ1-1; v_gene: TRBV6-5; d_gene: NA; abundance: NA; CDR3aa: CASSYGRNTEAFF; CDR3nt: TGTGCCAGCAGTTACGGCCGGAACACTGAAGCTTTCTTT
j_gene: TRBJ2-2; v_gene: TRBV2; d_gene: TRBD1; abundance: NA; CDR3aa: CASSVEGGPGELFF; CDR3nt: TGTGCCAGCAGTGTTGAAGGGGGCCCCGGGGAGCTGTTTTTT
j_gene: TRBJ2-7; v_gene: TRBV6-5; d_gene: NA; abundance: NA; CDR3aa: CASSPWGANPYEQYF; CDR3nt: TGTGCCAGCAGTCCCTGGGGCGCTAACCCCTACGAGCAGTACTTC
j_gene: TRBJ2-3; v_gene: TRBV5-1; d_gene: TRBD2; abundance: NA; CDR3aa: CASSGTSGAVGTDTQYF; CDR3nt: TGCGCCAGCAGCGGGACTAGCGGGGCGGTCGGCACAGATACGCAGTATTTT
j_gene: TRBJ1-5; v_gene: TRBV30; d_gene: NA; abundance: NA; CDR3aa: CAWSLTGVYSNQPQHF; CDR3nt: TGTGCCTGGAGTCTAACCGGGGTATATAGCAATCAGCCCCAGCATTTT
j_gene: TRBJ1-2; v_gene: TRBV6-5; d_gene: TRBD1; abundance: NA; CDR3aa: CASRAGQRIYGYTF; CDR3nt: TGTGCCAGCAGGGCGGGACAGCGCATCTATGGCTACACCTTC
j_gene: TRBJ1-1; v_gene: TRBV30; d_gene: NA; abundance: NA; CDR3aa: CAWRSGRVAFF; CDR3nt: TGTGCCTGGAGGTCAGGGAGGGTGGCTTTCTTT
j_gene: TRBJ1-1; v_gene: TRBV10-3; d_gene: NA; abundance: NA; CDR3aa: CAITRTENTEAFF; CDR3nt: TGTGCCATCACTCGGACAGAGAACACTGAAGCTTTCTTT
j_gene: TRBJ2-1; v_gene: TRBV6-4; d_gene: TRBD2; abundance: few; CDR3aa: CASSPWSASGGDYNEQFF; CDR3nt: TGTGCCAGCAGTCCCTGGTCGGCTAGCGGGGGCGATTACAATGAGCAGTTCTTC
j_gene: TRBJ1-4; v_gene: TRBV27; d_gene: NA; abundance: NA; CDR3aa: CASSRQGTAEKLFF; CDR3nt: TGTGCCAGCAGCCGTCAGGGTACCGCTGAAAAACTGTTTTTT
j_gene: TRBJ1-5; v_gene: TRBV28; d_gene: NA; abundance: NA; CDR3aa: CAIRGSNQPQHF; CDR3nt: TGTGCCATAAGGGGGAGCAATCAGCCCCAGCATTTT
j_gene: TRBJ2-1; v_gene: TRBV7-3; d_gene: TRBD2; abundance: NA; CDR3aa: CASSWSGGTYNEQFF; CDR3nt: TGTGCCAGCAGTTGGAGCGGGGGGACCTACAATGAGCAGTTCTTC
j_gene: TRBJ1-4; v_gene: TRBV7-9; d_gene: NA; abundance: NA; CDR3aa: CASSGRDYEKLFF; CDR3nt: TGTGCCAGCAGCGGCAGGGATTACGAAAAACTGTTTTTT
j_gene: TRBJ2-7; v_gene: TRBV6-1; d_gene: TRBD1; abundance: NA; CDR3aa: CASSRQGAQGEQYF; CDR3nt: TGTGCCAGCAGCCGACAGGGGGCCCAAGGCGAGCAGTACTTC
j_gene: TRBJ2-1; v_gene: TRBV7-8; d_gene: TRBD1; abundance: NA; CDR3aa: CASSLEDRAYNEQFF; CDR3nt: TGTGCCAGCAGCTTAGAGGACAGGGCCTACAATGAGCAGTTCTTC
j_gene: TRBJ1-1; v_gene: TRBV4-2; d_gene: NA; abundance: NA; CDR3aa: CASSQEPGMNTEAFF; CDR3nt: TGTGCCAGCAGCCAAGAACCGGGGATGAACACTGAAGCTTTCTTT
j_gene: TRBJ1-1; v_gene: TRBV5-6; d_gene: NA; abundance: NA; CDR3aa: CASSTLGAVGMNTEAFF; CDR3nt: TGTGCCAGCAGCACCTTGGGGGCGGTGGGGATGAACACTGAAGCTTTCTTT
j_gene: TRBJ1-5; v_gene: TRBV6-5; d_gene: TRBD1; abundance: few; CDR3aa: CASSGQGAGQPQHF; CDR3nt: TGTGCCAGCAGTGGACAGGGGGCAGGACAGCCCCAGCATTTT
j_gene: TRBJ2-7; v_gene: TRBV6-1; d_gene: NA; abundance: NA; CDR3aa: CAATLGGAEQYF; CDR3nt: TGTGCCGCAACGTTGGGGGGGGCCGAGCAGTACTTC
j_gene: TRBJ1-2; v_gene: TRBV5-7; d_gene: NA; abundance: once; CDR3aa: CASSLESGQSYGYTF; CDR3nt: TGTGCCAGCAGCTTGGAATCCGGACAAAGTTATGGCTACACCTTC
j_gene: TRBJ1-5; v_gene: TRBV10-3; d_gene: TRBD1; abundance: NA; CDR3aa: CATRTGDSNQPQHF; CDR3nt: TGTGCCACACGGACAGGGGATAGCAATCAGCCCCAGCATTTT
j_gene: TRBJ1-1; v_gene: TRBV27; d_gene: TRBD1; abundance: NA; CDR3aa: CASSFVGRGLVNTEAFF; CDR3nt: TGTGCCAGCAGTTTCGTCGGCAGGGGGCTTGTAAACACTGAAGCTTTCTTT
j_gene: TRBJ2-5; v_gene: TRBV6-5; d_gene: NA; abundance: NA; CDR3aa: CASSYGHQQETQYF; CDR3nt: TGTGCCAGCAGTTATGGGCATCAGCAAGAGACCCAGTACTTC
j_gene: TRBJ2-1; v_gene: TRBV18; d_gene: NA; abundance: NA; CDR3aa: CASSPPEGSYNEQFF; CDR3nt: TGTGCCAGCTCACCACCGGAGGGCTCCTACAATGAGCAGTTCTTC
j_gene: TRBJ1-2; v_gene: TRBV4-1; d_gene: NA; abundance: NA; CDR3aa: CASSQDDSFRGYTF; CDR3nt: TGCGCCAGCAGCCAAGACGACAGTTTCCGGGGCTACACCTTC
j_gene: TRBJ1-2; v_gene: TRBV6-5; d_gene: TRBD1; abundance: NA; CDR3aa: CASSSDRPTLGYTF; CDR3nt: TGTGCCAGCAGTTCGGACAGGCCAACCCTTGGCTACACCTTC
j_gene: TRBJ2-7; v_gene: TRBV7-9; d_gene: NA; abundance: NA; CDR3aa: CASSSTGNEQYF; CDR3nt: TGTGCCAGCAGCTCGACCGGGAACGAGCAGTACTTC
j_gene: TRBJ2-7; v_gene: TRBV7-2; d_gene: TRBD2; abundance: NA; CDR3aa: CASSTDSGTSYEQYF; CDR3nt: TGTGCCAGCAGCACCGATTCGGGGACTAGCTACGAGCAGTACTTC
j_gene: TRBJ2-3; v_gene: TRBV28; d_gene: NA; abundance: NA; CDR3aa: CASSSELLPSGETQYF; CDR3nt: TGTGCCAGCAGTTCGGAACTACTACCCTCCGGAGAGACGCAGTATTTT
j_gene: TRBJ2-3; v_gene: TRBV6-1; d_gene: TRBD1; abundance: NA; CDR3aa: CASSKQGMGADTQYF; CDR3nt: TGTGCCAGCAGTAAACAGGGGATGGGCGCAGATACGCAGTATTTT
j_gene: TRBJ2-5; v_gene: TRBV5-1; d_gene: NA; abundance: NA; CDR3aa: CASSLEGNQETQYF; CDR3nt: TGCGCCAGCAGCTTGGAGGGGAATCAGGAGACCCAGTACTTC
j_gene: TRBJ2-1; v_gene: TRBV2; d_gene: TRBD2; abundance: NA; CDR3aa: CASSEKRGTYNEQFF; CDR3nt: TGTGCCAGCAGTGAAAAGCGGGGGACCTACAATGAGCAGTTCTTC
j_gene: TRBJ2-3; v_gene: TRBV2; d_gene: NA; abundance: once; CDR3aa: CASSVRTPRTDTQYF; CDR3nt: TGTGCCAGCAGTGTGCGAACTCCTAGGACAGATACGCAGTATTTT
j_gene: TRBJ2-5; v_gene: TRBV11-2; d_gene: NA; abundance: NA; CDR3aa: CASSLRVGETQYF; CDR3nt: TGTGCCAGCAGCTTGAGGGTTGGAGAGACCCAGTACTTC
j_gene: TRBJ2-7; v_gene: TRBV18; d_gene: TRBD1; abundance: NA; CDR3aa: CASSPGLSQGVPYEQYF; CDR3nt: TGTGCCAGCTCACCGGGGCTCTCACAGGGGGTTCCCTACGAGCAGTACTTC
j_gene: TRBJ2-7; v_gene: TRBV13; d_gene: TRBD1; abundance: NA; CDR3aa: CASSEQGASYEQYF; CDR3nt: TGTGCCAGCAGCGAGCAGGGGGCTTCCTACGAGCAGTACTTC
j_gene: TRBJ2-3; v_gene: TRBV10-2; d_gene: TRBD2; abundance: NA; CDR3aa: CASSTGTSGATDTQYF; CDR3nt: TGCGCCAGCTCAACGGGGACTAGCGGGGCCACAGATACGCAGTATTTT
j_gene: TRBJ1-2; v_gene: TRBV5-1; d_gene: TRBD1; abundance: NA; CDR3aa: CASSRDRTQAGGYTF; CDR3nt: TGCGCCAGCAGCAGGGACAGGACTCAAGCCGGGGGCTACACCTTC
j_gene: TRBJ1-1; v_gene: TRBV6-5; d_gene: NA; abundance: once; CDR3aa: CASRRSGNTEAFF; CDR3nt: TGTGCCAGCAGGCGAAGCGGGAACACTGAAGCTTTCTTT
j_gene: TRBJ2-3; v_gene: TRBV6-1; d_gene: TRBD2; abundance: few; CDR3aa: CASSGAGLSGTDTQYF; CDR3nt: TGTGCCAGCAGTGGGGCGGGACTATCCGGCACAGATACGCAGTATTTT
j_gene: TRBJ2-1; v_gene: TRBV9; d_gene: TRBD1; abundance: NA; CDR3aa: CASSETGKSSYNEQFF; CDR3nt: TGTGCCAGCAGCGAGACAGGGAAGAGCTCCTACAATGAGCAGTTCTTC
j_gene: TRBJ1-6; v_gene: TRBV15; d_gene: NA; abundance: NA; CDR3aa: CATSIDKSQNSPLHF; CDR3nt: TGTGCCACCAGCATTGACAAGTCACAGAATTCACCCCTCCACTTT
j_gene: TRBJ2-3; v_gene: TRBV7-2; d_gene: TRBD2; abundance: NA; CDR3aa: CASSQTSGTDTQYF; CDR3nt: TGTGCCAGCAGCCAGACTAGCGGCACAGATACGCAGTATTTT
j_gene: TRBJ1-2; v_gene: TRBV19; d_gene: TRBD1; abundance: NA; CDR3aa: CASSFGDRGRGGYTF; CDR3nt: TGTGCCAGTAGCTTCGGGGACAGGGGGCGCGGTGGCTACACCTTC
j_gene: TRBJ2-5; v_gene: TRBV5-4; d_gene: TRBD2; abundance: NA; CDR3aa: CASSFSLAGGKETQYF; CDR3nt: TGTGCCAGCAGCTTCAGCCTAGCGGGGGGCAAAGAGACCCAGTACTTC
j_gene: TRBJ2-1; v_gene: TRBV2; d_gene: NA; abundance: NA; CDR3aa: CAGSQGVEQFF; CDR3nt: TGTGCCGGGTCACAGGGCGTAGAGCAGTTCTTC
j_gene: TRBJ1-2; v_gene: TRBV15; d_gene: NA; abundance: NA; CDR3aa: CATSRGGGDYGYTF; CDR3nt: TGTGCCACCAGCAGAGGGGGAGGGGACTATGGCTACACCTTC
j_gene: TRBJ1-1; v_gene: TRBV5-6; d_gene: TRBD1; abundance: NA; CDR3aa: CASSLTTGGTEAFF; CDR3nt: TGTGCCAGCAGCCTTACAACAGGGGGCACTGAAGCTTTCTTT